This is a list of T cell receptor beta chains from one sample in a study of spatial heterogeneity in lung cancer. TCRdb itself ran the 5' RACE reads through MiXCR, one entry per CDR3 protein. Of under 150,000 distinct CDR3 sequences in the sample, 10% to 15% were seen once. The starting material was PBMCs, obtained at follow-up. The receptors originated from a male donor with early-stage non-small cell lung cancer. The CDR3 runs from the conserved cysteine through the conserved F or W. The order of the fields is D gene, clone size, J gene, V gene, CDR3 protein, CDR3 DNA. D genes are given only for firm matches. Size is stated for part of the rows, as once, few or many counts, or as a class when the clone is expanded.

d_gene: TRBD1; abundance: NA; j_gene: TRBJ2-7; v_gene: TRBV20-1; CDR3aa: CSATGTVTYEQYF; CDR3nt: TGCAGTGCCACCGGGACAGTCACCTACGAGCAGTACTTC
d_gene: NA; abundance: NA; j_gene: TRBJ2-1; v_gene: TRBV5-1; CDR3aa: CASSLAGRNPNNEQFF; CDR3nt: TGCGCCAGCAGCTTGGCCGGACGGAATCCGAACAATGAGCAGTTCTTC
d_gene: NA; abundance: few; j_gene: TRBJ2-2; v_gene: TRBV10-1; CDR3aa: CASTVPRANTGELFF; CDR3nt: TGCGCCAGCACAGTACCCCGGGCGAACACCGGGGAGCTGTTTTTT
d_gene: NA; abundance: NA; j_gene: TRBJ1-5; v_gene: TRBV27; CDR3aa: CASSLGLAVQPQHF; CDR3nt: TGTGCCAGCAGTTTAGGTCTGGCAGTTCAGCCCCAGCATTTT
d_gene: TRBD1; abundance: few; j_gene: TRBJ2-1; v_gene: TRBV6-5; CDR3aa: CASSSGTGAYNEQFF; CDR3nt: TGTGCCAGCAGTTCAGGGACAGGGGCCTACAATGAGCAGTTCTTC
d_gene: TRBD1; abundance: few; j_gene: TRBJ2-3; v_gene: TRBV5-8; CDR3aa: CASSRTGSSTDTQYF; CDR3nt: TGTGCCAGCAGCCGGACAGGCTCTAGCACAGATACGCAGTATTTT
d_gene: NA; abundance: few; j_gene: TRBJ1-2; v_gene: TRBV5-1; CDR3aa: CASSARGETNYGYTF; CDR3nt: TGCGCCAGCAGCGCAAGAGGGGAAACCAACTATGGCTACACCTTC
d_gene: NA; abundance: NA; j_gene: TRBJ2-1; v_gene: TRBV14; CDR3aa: CASSRRVGTTMSKSNEQFF; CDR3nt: TGTGCCAGCAGCCGGCGCGTAGGCACTACAATGAGCAAGTCCAATGAGCAGTTCTTC
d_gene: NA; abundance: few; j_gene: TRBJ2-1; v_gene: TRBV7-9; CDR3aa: CASGRSISYNEQFF; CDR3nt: TGTGCCAGCGGACGGAGTATCTCCTACAATGAGCAGTTCTTC
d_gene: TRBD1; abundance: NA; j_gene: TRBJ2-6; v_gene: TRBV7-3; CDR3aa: CASSLAGQGTGANVLTF; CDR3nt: TGTGCCAGCAGCTTAGCGGGACAGGGAACTGGGGCCAACGTCCTGACTTTC
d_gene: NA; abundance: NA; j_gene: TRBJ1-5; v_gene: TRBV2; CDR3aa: CASRPGGGVNQPQHF; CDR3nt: TGTGCCAGCAGACCCGGGGGTGGGGTGAATCAGCCCCAGCATTTT
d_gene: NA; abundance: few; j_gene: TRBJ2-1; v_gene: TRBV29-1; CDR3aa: CSGISGQFSDEQFF; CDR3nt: TGCAGCGGCATTTCGGGCCAATTCTCCGATGAGCAGTTCTTC
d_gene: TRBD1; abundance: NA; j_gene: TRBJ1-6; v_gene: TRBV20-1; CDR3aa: CSARDVGQGNNSPLHF; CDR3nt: TGCAGTGCTAGAGATGTTGGACAGGGAAATAATTCACCCCTCCACTTT
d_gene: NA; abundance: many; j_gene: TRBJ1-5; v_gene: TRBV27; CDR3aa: CASSLSTDQPQHF; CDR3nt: TGTGCCAGCAGTTTATCCACAGATCAGCCCCAGCATTTT
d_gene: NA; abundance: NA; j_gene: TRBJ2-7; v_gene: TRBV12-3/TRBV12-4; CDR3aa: CASSLGGTTRHF; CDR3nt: TGTGCCAGCAGTTTAGGCGGGACAACAAGGCACTTC
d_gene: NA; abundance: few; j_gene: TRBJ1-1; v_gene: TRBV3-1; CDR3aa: CASSLLKGRGWTEAFF; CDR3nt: TGTGCCAGCAGCCTCCTAAAGGGAAGAGGATGGACTGAAGCTTTCTTT
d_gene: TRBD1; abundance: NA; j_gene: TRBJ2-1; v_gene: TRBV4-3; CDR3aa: CASSQGLGTGTEQFF; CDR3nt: TGCGCCAGCAGCCAGGGCCTGGGGACAGGGACTGAGCAGTTCTTC
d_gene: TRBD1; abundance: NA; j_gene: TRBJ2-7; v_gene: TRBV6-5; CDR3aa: CATTLSTGEARQYF; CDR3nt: TGTGCCACCACCCTTTCGACAGGGGAGGCGAGGCAGTACTTC
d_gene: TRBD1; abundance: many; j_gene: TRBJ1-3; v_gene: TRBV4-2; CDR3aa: CASSPGTVTGNTIYF; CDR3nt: TGTGCCAGCAGCCCAGGGACAGTTACTGGAAACACCATATATTTT
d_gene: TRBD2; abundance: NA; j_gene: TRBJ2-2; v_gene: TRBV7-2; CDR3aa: CASSSAGGHGELFF; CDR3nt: TGTGCCAGCAGCTCAGCGGGGGGGCACGGGGAGCTGTTTTTT
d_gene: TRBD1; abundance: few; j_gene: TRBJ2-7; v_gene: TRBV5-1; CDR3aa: CASGRGNEQYF; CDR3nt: TGCGCCAGCGGCAGGGGGAACGAGCAGTACTTC
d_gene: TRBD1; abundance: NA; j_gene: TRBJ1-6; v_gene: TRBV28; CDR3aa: CASIGTASVWPLHF; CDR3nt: TGTGCCAGCATCGGGACAGCCTCGGTTTGGCCCCTCCACTTT
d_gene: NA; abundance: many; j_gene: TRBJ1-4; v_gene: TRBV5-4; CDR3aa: CASSPETLGNEKLFF; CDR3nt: TGTGCCAGCAGCCCGGAGACACTTGGGAATGAAAAACTGTTTTTT
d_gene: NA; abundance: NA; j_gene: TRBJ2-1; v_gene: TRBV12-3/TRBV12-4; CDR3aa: CASSFSGQNNEQFF; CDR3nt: TGTGCCAGCAGTTTTAGCGGTCAGAACAATGAGCAGTTCTTC
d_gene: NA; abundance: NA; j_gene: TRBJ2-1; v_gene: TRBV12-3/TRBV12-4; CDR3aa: CASSLDSTWANEQFF; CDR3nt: TGTGCCAGCAGTTTGGACAGTACCTGGGCGAATGAGCAGTTCTTC
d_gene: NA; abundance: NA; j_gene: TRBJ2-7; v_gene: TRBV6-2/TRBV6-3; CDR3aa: CASSLGGVPSYEQYF; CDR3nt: TGTGCCAGCAGTCTGGGCGGGGTCCCCTCCTACGAGCAGTACTTC
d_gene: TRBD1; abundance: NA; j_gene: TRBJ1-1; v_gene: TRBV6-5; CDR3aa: CASSYLGQGEAFF; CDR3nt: TGTGCCAGCAGTTACTTGGGACAGGGTGAAGCTTTCTTT
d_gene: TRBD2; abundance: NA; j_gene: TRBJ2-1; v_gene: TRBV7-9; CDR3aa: CASSPSAGTSPDSYNEQFF; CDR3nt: TGTGCCAGCAGCCCGAGCGCGGGGACTAGCCCTGACTCCTACAATGAGCAGTTCTTC
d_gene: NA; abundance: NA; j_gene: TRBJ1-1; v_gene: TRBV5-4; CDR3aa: CASSLGRWESNTEAFF; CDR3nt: TGTGCCAGCAGCTTGGGGAGGTGGGAGTCGAACACTGAAGCTTTCTTT
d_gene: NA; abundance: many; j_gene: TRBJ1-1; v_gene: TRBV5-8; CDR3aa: CASTYPGQTTNTEAFF; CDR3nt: TGTGCCAGCACCTATCCGGGACAAACTACGAACACTGAAGCTTTCTTT
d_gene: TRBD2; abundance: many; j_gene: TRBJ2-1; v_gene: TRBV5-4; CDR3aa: CASSVRTSGAYNEQFF; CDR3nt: TGTGCCAGCAGCGTGCGGACTAGCGGGGCTTACAATGAGCAGTTCTTC